Described below is a single T cell receptor (beta chain) sequence and its context. What it binds is not known. The record originates from a study of OX40 agonist ivuxolimab in advanced cancers. General study findings and limits: At doses 0.1 to 3.0 mg/kg, CD4+ and CD8+ clones expanded.

This CDR3 region has 14 residues. V was trimmed by 8 bases and J by 1 base, leaving 14 bases between them. From germline, CDR1 is MNHEY and CDR2 SMNVEV (reference sequence). Some clones are missing from TCRdb's copy, which holds only in-frame ones; the method was immunoSEQ multiplex PCR. The table records 80,000 to 90,000 clones, around 80% of them present only once. This sequence was found in an adult with an advanced solid tumor such as melanoma, head and neck, liver or kidney cancer. J is TRBJ1-1 and V is TRBV27; a possible D gene is TRBD1 (5 bases). This material consisted of CD4+ or CD8+ T cells sorted from blood, taken in a trial of the OX40 agonist ivuxolimab. The CDR3 bases are TGTGCCAGCCGCCGAGGGGTCGCGAACACTGAAGCTTTCTTT. Residues: CASRRGVANTEAFF.